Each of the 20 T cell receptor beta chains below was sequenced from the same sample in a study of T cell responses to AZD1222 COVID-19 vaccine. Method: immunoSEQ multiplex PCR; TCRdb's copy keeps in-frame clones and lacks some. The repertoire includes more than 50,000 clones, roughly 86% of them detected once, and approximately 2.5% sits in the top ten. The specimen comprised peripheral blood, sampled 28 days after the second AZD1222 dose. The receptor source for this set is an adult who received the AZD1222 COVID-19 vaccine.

The CDR3 DNA reads as TGCAGTGCTCGGACTGGAGAGACCCAGTACTTC. This translates into CSARTGETQYF. This sequence joins TRBV20-1 and TRBJ2-5, with D possibly TRBD2 on 5 matching bases. The length of the CDR3 is 11 residues. The germline CDR1 and CDR2 sequences are DFQATT and SNEGSKA (reference sequence). The V end was cut by 5 bases, the J end by 4 bases, with 8 bases between.

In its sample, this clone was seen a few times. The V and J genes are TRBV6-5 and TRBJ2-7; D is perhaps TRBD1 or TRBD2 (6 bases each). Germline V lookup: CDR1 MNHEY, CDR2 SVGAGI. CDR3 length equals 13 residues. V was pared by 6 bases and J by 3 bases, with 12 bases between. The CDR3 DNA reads TGTGCCAGCAGGGGGGGCACGATCTACGAGCAGTACTTC. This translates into CASRGGTIYEQYF.

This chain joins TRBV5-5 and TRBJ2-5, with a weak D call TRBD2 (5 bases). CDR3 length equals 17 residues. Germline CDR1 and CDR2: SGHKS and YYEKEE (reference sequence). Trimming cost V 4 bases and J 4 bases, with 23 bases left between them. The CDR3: CASSPRGSSPLGETQYF. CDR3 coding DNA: TGTGCCAGCAGCCCTAGAGGGTCGAGCCCCCTGGGAGAGACCCAGTACTTC.

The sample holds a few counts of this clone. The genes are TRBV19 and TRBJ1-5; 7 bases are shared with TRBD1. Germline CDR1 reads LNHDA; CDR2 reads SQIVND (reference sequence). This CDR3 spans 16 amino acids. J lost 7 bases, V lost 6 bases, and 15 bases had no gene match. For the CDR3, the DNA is TGTGCCAGTAGCAAATCGACAGGGCTCGGTCACCAGCCCCAGCATTTT. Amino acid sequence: CASSKSTGLGHQPQHF.

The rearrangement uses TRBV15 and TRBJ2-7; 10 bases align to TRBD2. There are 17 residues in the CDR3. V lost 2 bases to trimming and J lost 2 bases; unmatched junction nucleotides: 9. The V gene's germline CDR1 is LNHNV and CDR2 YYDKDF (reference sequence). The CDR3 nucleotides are TGTGCCACCAGCAGAAGTAGCGGGAGGCCGGGGACCTACGAGCAGTACTTC. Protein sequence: CATSRSSGRPGTYEQYF.

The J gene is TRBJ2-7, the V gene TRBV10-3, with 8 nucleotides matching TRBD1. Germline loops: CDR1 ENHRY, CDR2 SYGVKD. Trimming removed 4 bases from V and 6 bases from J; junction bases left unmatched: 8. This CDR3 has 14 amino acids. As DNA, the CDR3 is TGTGCCATCAGTGCTTCGGGACAGGCTCTCGAGCAGTACTTC. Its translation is CAISASGQALEQYF.

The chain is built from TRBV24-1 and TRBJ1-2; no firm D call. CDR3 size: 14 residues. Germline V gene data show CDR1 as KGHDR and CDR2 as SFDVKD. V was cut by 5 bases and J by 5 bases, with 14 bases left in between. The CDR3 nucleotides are TGTGCCACCAGTGCCCCACCTTTCCCGTATGGCTACACCTTC. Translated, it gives CATSAPPFPYGYTF.

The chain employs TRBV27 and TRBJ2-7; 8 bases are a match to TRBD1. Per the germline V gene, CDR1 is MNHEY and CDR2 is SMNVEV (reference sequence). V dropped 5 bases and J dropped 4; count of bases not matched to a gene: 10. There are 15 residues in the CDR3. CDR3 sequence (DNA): TGTGCCAGCAGTCCCTCTTCTACAGGGGGGTACGAGCAGTACTTC. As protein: CASSPSSTGGYEQYF.

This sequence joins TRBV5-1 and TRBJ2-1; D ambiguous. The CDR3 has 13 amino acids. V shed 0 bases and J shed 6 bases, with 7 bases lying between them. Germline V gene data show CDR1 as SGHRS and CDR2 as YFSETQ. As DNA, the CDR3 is TGCGCCAGCAGCTTGGATAGGCCCAATGAGCAGTTCTTC. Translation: CASSLDRPNEQFF.

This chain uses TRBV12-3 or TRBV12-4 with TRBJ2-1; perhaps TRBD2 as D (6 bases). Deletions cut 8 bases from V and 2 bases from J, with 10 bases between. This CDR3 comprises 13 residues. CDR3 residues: CASQTRPYNEQFF. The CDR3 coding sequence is TGTGCCAGCCAGACTAGACCCTACAATGAGCAGTTCTTC.

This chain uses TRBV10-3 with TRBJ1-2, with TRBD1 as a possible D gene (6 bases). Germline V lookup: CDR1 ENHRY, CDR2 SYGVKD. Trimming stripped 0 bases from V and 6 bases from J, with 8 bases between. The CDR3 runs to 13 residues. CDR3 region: CAISESGGHGYTF. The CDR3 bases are TGTGCCATCAGTGAGTCGGGGGGGCATGGCTACACCTTC.

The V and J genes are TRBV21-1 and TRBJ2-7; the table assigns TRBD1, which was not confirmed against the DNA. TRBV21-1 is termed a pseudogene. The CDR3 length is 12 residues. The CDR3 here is CASSSGVDEQYF. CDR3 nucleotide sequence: TGTGCCAGCAGTTCAGGGGTCGACGAGCAGTACTTC.

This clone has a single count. CDR3 coding DNA: TGTGCCACCAGCAAACCGCGGCCCGGAGGGGATGAGCAGTTCTTC. Translating gives CATSKPRPGGDEQFF. The chain employs TRBV15 and TRBJ2-1; D might be TRBD2 (6 bases). The CDR3 runs to 15 residues. Germline values: CDR1 LNHNV, CDR2 YYDKDF (reference sequence). V was clipped by 4 bases and J by 8 bases, with 18 bases between them.

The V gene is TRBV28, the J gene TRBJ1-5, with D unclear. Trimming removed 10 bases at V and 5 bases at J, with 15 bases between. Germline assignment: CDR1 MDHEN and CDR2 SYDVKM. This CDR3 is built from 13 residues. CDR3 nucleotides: TGTGCCACGGAGGGTCTAAGCTATCAGCCCCAGCATTTT. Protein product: CATEGLSYQPQHF.

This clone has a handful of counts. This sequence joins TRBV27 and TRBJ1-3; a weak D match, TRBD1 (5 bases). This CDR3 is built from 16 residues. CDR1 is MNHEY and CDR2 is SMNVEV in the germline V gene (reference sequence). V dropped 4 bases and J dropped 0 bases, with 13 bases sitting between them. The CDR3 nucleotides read TGTGCCAGCAGTTCTCGACAGTCTCGCTCTGGAAACACCATATATTTT. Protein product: CASSSRQSRSGNTIYF.

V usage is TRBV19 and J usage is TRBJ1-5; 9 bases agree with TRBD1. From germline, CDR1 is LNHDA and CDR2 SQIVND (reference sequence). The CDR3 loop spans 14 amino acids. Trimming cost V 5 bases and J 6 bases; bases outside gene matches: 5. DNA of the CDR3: TGTGCCAGTAGTTTACAGGGGGCCAGTCAGCCCCAGCATTTT. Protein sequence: CASSLQGASQPQHF.

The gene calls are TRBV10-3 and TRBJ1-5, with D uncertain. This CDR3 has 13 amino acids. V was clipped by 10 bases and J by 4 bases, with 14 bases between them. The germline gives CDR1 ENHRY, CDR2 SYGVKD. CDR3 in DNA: TGTGCCACCACCTTAAAAACAAATCAGCCCCAGCATTTT. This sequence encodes CATTLKTNQPQHF.

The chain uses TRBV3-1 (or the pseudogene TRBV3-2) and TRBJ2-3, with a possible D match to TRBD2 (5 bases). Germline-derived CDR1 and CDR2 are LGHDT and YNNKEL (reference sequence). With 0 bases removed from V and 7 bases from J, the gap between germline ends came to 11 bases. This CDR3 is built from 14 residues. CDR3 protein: CASSQDIGKYTQYF. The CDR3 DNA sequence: TGTGCCAGCAGCCAAGATATCGGGAAGTATACGCAGTATTTT.

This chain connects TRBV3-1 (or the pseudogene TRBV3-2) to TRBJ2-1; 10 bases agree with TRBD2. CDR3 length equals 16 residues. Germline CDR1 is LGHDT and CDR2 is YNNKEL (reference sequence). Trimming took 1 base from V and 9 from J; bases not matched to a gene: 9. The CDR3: CASSQGTSGPVGEQFF. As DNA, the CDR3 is TGTGCCAGCAGCCAAGGGACTAGCGGCCCTGTGGGTGAGCAGTTCTTC.

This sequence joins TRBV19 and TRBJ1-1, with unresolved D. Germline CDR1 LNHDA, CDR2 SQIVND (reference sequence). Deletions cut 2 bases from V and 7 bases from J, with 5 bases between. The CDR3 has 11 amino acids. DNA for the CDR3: TGTGCCAGTAGTATATATAGTGAAGCTTTCTTT. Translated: CASSIYSEAFF.